These 5 T cell receptor beta chains came from one sample sequenced in a study of breast tumors, draining lymph nodes, adjacent tissues. TCRdb analysed the multiplex PCR reads with MiXCR anew, one entry per CDR3 protein. This sample carries tens of thousands of distinct CDR3 sequences, roughly 50% of them seen once, and the ten largest clones take 7.5% to 9%. The source material was breast tumor tissue. These receptor sequences come from a female donor with breast cancer. Some clones in this sample may be carry-over from other donors' samples.

A remark on this clonotype: A read error may be the cause here, since a much bigger clone is one base away. V is TRBV20-1 and J is TRBJ2-5, with 7 nucleotides matching TRBD1. The CDR3 extends over 11 amino acids. Per germline, CDR1 DFQATT and CDR2 SNEGSKA (reference sequence). CDR3 coding DNA: TGCAGTGCTTTGGACAGGATTGAAGCTTCCTTT. It translates to CSALDRIEASF.

A single count supports this clonotype. The chain is built from TRBV7-2 and TRBJ1-2; D unresolved. This CDR3 has 16 residues. With 5 bases removed from V and 4 bases from J, the gap between germline ends came to 20 bases. In germline, CDR1 is SGHTA, CDR2 FQGNSA. CDR3 sequence: CASSLFSENFGYGYTF. CDR3 sequence (DNA): TGTGCCAGCAGCCTGTTTTCGGAAAACTTCGGCTATGGCTACACCTTC.

This clonotype was recorded at least ten times. A much larger clone differs by one base, so this may be a read error. The chain recombines TRBV18 with TRBJ1-6; 9 nucleotides line up with TRBD1. V lost 8 bases and J lost 7; bases outside the gene matches: 3. The length of the CDR3 is 13 residues. Germline CDR1 and CDR2: KGHSH and LQKENI. The CDR3 loop is CASPTGGNSPLHF. CDR3 coding DNA: TGTGCCAGCCCGACAGGGGGAAATTCACCCCTCCACTTT.

This clonotype was counted ten times or more. J is TRBJ2-2 and V is TRBV18; 7 bases agree with TRBD2. The CDR3 sequence is 15 residues long. J was trimmed by 2 bases and V by 4 bases; bases with no gene match: 4. The V gene's germline CDR1 is KGHSH and CDR2 LQKENI. In DNA form, the CDR3 reads TGTGCCAGCTCACGCCAGCGGGACAACACCGGGGAGCTGTTTTTT. Translated: CASSRQRDNTGELFF.

This clonotype has just one count. The V and J genes are TRBV20-1 and TRBJ2-7; 13 nucleotides align to TRBD2. The CDR3 extends over 18 amino acids. The germline gives CDR1 DFQATT, CDR2 SNEGSKA (reference sequence). After removal of 0 bases from V and 0 bases from J, the junction contained 8 bases not matched to a gene. The DNA of the CDR3 is TGCAGTGCTAGAGATGGGGGACTAGCGGGACACAACTCCTACGAGCAGTACTTC. Protein sequence: CSARDGGLAGHNSYEQYF.